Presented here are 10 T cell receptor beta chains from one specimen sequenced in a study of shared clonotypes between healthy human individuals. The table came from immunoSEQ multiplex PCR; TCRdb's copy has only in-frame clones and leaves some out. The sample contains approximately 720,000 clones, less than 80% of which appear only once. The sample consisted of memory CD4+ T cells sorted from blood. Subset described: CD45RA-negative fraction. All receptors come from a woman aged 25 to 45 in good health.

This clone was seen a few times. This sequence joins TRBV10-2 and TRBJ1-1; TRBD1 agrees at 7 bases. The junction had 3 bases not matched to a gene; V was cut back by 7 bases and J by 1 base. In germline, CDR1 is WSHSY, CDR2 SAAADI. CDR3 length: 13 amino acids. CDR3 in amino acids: CASIGTENTEAFF. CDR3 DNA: TGCGCCAGCATCGGGACAGAGAACACTGAAGCTTTCTTT.

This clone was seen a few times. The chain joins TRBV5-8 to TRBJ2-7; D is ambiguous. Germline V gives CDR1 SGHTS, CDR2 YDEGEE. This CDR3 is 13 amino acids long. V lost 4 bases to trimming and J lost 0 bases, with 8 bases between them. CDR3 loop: CASSRQSSYEQYF. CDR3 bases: TGTGCCAGCAGCCGTCAGAGCTCCTACGAGCAGTACTTC.

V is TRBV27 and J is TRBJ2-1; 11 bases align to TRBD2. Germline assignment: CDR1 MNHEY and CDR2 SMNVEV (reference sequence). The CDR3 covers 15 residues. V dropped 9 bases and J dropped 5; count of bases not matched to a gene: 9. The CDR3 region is CASKIAGGSHNEQFF. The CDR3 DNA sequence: TGTGCCAGTAAAATAGCGGGAGGGAGCCACAATGAGCAGTTCTTC.

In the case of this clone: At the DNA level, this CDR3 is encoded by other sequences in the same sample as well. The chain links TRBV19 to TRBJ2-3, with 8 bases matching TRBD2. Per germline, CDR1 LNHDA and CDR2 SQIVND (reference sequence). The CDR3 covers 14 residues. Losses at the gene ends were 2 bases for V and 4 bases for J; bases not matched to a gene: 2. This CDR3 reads CASSIRGRSDTQYF. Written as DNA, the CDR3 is TGTGCCAGTAGTATACGCGGGAGGTCAGATACGCAGTATTTT. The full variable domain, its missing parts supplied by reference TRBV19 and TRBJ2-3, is DGGITQSPKYLFRKEGQNVTLSCEQNLNHDAMYWYRQDPGQGLRLIYYSQIVNDFQKGDIAEGYSVSREKKESFPLTVTSAQKNPTAFYLCASSIRGRSDTQYFGPGTRLTVL.

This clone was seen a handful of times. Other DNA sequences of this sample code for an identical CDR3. The CDR3 loop is CASSLGQQETQYF. For the CDR3, the DNA is TGTGCCAGCAGCTTAGGACAGCAAGAGACCCAGTACTTC. This chain uses TRBV11-3 with TRBJ2-5, with D possibly matching TRBD1 (5 bases). The V gene's germline CDR1 is SGHNT and CDR2 YENEEA. Trimming left V 1 base short and J 2 bases short, with 5 bases between. The CDR3 consists of 13 residues.

The CDR3 nucleotides are TGTGCCAGCAGCCAAAGGGCTAGCGGGAGGGTCGGAGAGACCCAGTACTTC. Residues: CASSQRASGRVGETQYF. The chain recombines TRBV4-2 with TRBJ2-5; 12 bases map to TRBD2. Germline assignment: CDR1 LGHNA and CDR2 YNFKEQ. The CDR3 is 17 residues long. V trimming: 2 bases; J trimming: 4 bases; junction bases outside the gene matches: 8.

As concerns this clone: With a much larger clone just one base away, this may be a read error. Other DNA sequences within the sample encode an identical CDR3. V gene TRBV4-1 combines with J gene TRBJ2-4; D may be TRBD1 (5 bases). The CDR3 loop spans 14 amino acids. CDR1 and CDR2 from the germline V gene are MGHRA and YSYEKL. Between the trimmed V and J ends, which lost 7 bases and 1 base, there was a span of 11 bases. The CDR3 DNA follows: TGCGCCAGCACCACAACAGGTGCCAAAAACATTCAGTACTTC. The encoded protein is CASTTTGAKNIQYF.

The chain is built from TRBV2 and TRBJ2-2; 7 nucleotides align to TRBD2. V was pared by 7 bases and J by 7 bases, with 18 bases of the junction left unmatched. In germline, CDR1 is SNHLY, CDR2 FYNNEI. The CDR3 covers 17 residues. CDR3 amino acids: CASTERVAGEGNGELFF. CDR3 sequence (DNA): TGTGCCAGCACCGAAAGGGTGGCGGGAGAGGGGAACGGGGAGCTGTTTTTT. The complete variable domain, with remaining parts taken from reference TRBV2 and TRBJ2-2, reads EPEVTQTPSHQVTQMGQEVILRCVPISNHLYFYWYRQILGQKVEFLVSFYNNEISEKSEIFDDQFSVERPDGSNFTLKIRSTKLEDSAMYFCASTERVAGEGNGELFFGEGSRLTVL.

In nucleotides, the CDR3 is TGTGCCAGCAGTGGGGTAGGGAACACCGGGGAGCTGTTTTTT. The encoded protein is CASSGVGNTGELFF. The gene calls are TRBV2 and TRBJ2-2, with D unclear. This CDR3 has 14 residues. V lost 4 bases and J lost 1, with 7 bases in between. Germline V gene data show CDR1 as SNHLY and CDR2 as FYNNEI.

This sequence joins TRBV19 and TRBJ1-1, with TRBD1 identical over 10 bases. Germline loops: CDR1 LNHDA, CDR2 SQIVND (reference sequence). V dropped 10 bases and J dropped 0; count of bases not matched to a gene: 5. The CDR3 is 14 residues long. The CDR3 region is CATGTGAMNTEAFF. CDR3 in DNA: TGTGCCACCGGGACAGGGGCTATGAACACTGAAGCTTTCTTT.